These 14 T cell receptor beta chains share one sample of origin, sequenced in a study of cytomegalovirus exposure and HLA in healthy donors. The PCR employed 60 Vbeta primers together with 13 Jbeta primers. TCRdb's table, derived via immunoSEQ multiplex PCR, lists solely in-frame clones and lacks some. The sample lists roughly 140,000 clones, about four fifths occurring once. Sequencing was done on a sample of PBMCs. These receptor sequences come from a woman between 35 and 50 years old in good health and CMV-seropositive.

V gene TRBV6-6 combines with J gene TRBJ1-2; tentatively, D is TRBD1 (6 bases). Per the germline V gene, CDR1 is MNHNY and CDR2 is SVGAGI (reference sequence). This CDR3 has 16 amino acids. Trimming removed 6 bases at V and 1 base at J, with 18 bases between. The CDR3 DNA reads TGTGCCAGCAGCTTCAGCACCGGGACAAGTAACTATGGCTACACCTTC. Protein: CASSFSTGTSNYGYTF.

The chain joins TRBV2 to TRBJ2-3, with D maybe TRBD2 (6 bases). Trimming took 11 bases from V and 2 from J, leaving 17 bases between them. CDR1 SNHLY and CDR2 FYNNEI come from the germline V gene. The CDR3 runs to 14 residues. The CDR3 bases are TGTGCCGGGAACTTAGCGGAGATCACAGATACGCAGTATTTT. As protein: CAGNLAEITDTQYF. Looking up the rest from reference TRBV2 and TRBJ2-3 gives the full variable domain: EPEVTQTPSHQVTQMGQEVILRCVPISNHLYFYWYRQILGQKVEFLVSFYNNEISEKSEIFDDQFSVERPDGSNFTLKIRSTKLEDSAMYFCAGNLAEITDTQYFGPGTRLTVL.

The V gene is TRBV7-8, the J gene TRBJ2-1, with 11 nucleotides matching TRBD2. The CDR3 has 16 residues. With V trimmed by 4 bases and J by 7 bases, 9 bases remained unmatched. Germline V CDR1 and CDR2: SGHVS, FQNEAQ. CDR3 DNA: TGTGCCAGCAGCTACGGTAGCGGGAGGGGCTCGAATGAGCAGTTCTTC. This codes for CASSYGSGRGSNEQFF.

This chain uses TRBV5-1 with TRBJ2-7, with D possibly being TRBD2 (5 bases). The CDR3 spans 16 residues. Germline V gene sequence: CDR1 SGHRS, CDR2 YFSETQ. V lost 0 bases to trimming and J lost 4 bases, with 17 bases between them. The CDR3: CASSLGEAGPAYEQYF. CDR3 nucleotides: TGCGCCAGCAGCTTGGGAGAGGCGGGCCCAGCATACGAGCAGTACTTC.

The chain recombines TRBV19 with TRBJ2-1, with 14 bases identical to TRBD2. Germline assignment: CDR1 LNHDA and CDR2 SQIVND (reference sequence). This CDR3 contains 19 residues. The junction had 10 bases not matched to a gene; V was cut back by 4 bases and J by 2 bases. CDR3 sequence: CASSTGLAGAGGAYNEQFF. CDR3 nucleotide sequence: TGTGCCAGTAGTACGGGACTAGCGGGAGCCGGAGGGGCCTACAATGAGCAGTTCTTC.

Of note for this clone: The junction departs from germline at one end; a sequencing error may be responsible. The chain carries TRBV7-9 and TRBJ1-2; TRBD1 is a possible D gene (6 bases). The CDR3 runs 12 residues. Germline V gene sequence: CDR1 SEHNR, CDR2 FQNEAQ (reference sequence). CDR3 region: CSSSLLQGGYTF. CDR3 in DNA: TGTTCCAGCAGCTTACTACAGGGCGGCTACACCTTC. The full variable domain, rest sourced from reference TRBV7-9 and TRBJ1-2, is DTGVSQNPRHKITKRGQNVTFRCDPISEHNRLYWYRQTLGQGPEFLTYFQNEAQLEKSRLLSDRFSAERPKGSFSTLEIQRTEQGDSAMYLCSSSLLQGGYTFGSGTRLTVV.

This clone has just a few counts. V is TRBV27 and J is TRBJ2-3; 8 nucleotides align to TRBD2. V lost 6 bases and J lost 1; bases outside the gene matches: 9. The CDR3 totals 16 residues. The germline V gene encodes CDR1 MNHEY and CDR2 SMNVEV (reference sequence). The CDR3 spells CASSGGGHDGTDTQYF. For the CDR3, the DNA is TGTGCCAGCAGCGGGGGGGGGCATGATGGCACAGATACGCAGTATTTT.

This clone was recorded a few times. The DNA for the CDR3 is TGTGCCAGCAAAGAGGGAACGTCTGAAAAACTGTTTTTT. It codes for CASKEGTSEKLFF. The chain couples TRBV2 to TRBJ1-4, with D hard to call. Trimming took 7 bases from V and 7 from J, leaving 13 bases between them. The CDR3 has 13 amino acids. Looked up from germline, CDR1 is SNHLY and CDR2 is FYNNEI.

The V gene is TRBV27, the J gene TRBJ1-2; D is perhaps TRBD1 (5 bases). V dropped 6 bases and J dropped 4 bases, with 12 bases sitting between them. CDR3 length: 13 residues. Germline V lookup: CDR1 MNHEY, CDR2 SMNVEV (reference sequence). Here the CDR3 reads CASSGGSFYGYTF. The CDR3 DNA follows: TGTGCCAGCAGCGGGGGGAGCTTCTATGGCTACACCTTC.

This chain links TRBV7-2 with TRBJ2-7, with D possibly being TRBD1 (5 bases). V was clipped by 2 bases and J by 2 bases, with 13 bases between them. This CDR3 region has 15 residues. In germline, CDR1 is SGHTA, CDR2 FQGNSA. The chain's CDR3 is CASSLRSPGTYEQYF. CDR3 sequence (DNA): TGTGCCAGCAGCTTAAGATCTCCAGGGACCTACGAGCAGTACTTC. Variable domain in full (rest from reference TRBV7-2 and TRBJ2-7): GAGVSQSPSNKVTEKGKDVELRCDPISGHTALYWYRQSLGQGLEFLIYFQGNSAPDKSGLPSDRFSAERTGGSVSTLTIQRTQQEDSAVYLCASSLRSPGTYEQYFGPGTRLTVT.

The V and J genes are TRBV2 and TRBJ2-3, with D hard to call. Germline values: CDR1 SNHLY, CDR2 FYNNEI. This CDR3 is 16 amino acids long. Trimming took off 2 bases at V and 6 bases at J, with 18 bases between the two ends. The DNA for the CDR3 is TGTGCCAGCAGTGAAAGTCCCTGGAGTGAGACTGATACGCAGTATTTT. As protein: CASSESPWSETDTQYF.

The chain carries TRBV10-3 and TRBJ1-1; TRBD1 might be the D (5 bases). Between the trimmed V and J ends, which lost 10 bases and 5 bases, there was a span of 26 bases. Germline V lookup: CDR1 ENHRY, CDR2 SYGVKD. CDR3 length: 16 residues. CDR3 loop: CASTGTLLPGRTEAFF. In nucleotides, the CDR3 is TGTGCCAGCACCGGGACTCTTCTACCTGGGAGGACTGAAGCTTTCTTT.

The chain employs TRBV4-1 and TRBJ1-1, with 7 bases aligning to TRBD1. Germline loops: CDR1 MGHRA, CDR2 YSYEKL. Trimming removed 4 bases from V and 0 bases from J; junction bases left unmatched: 5. This CDR3 is 15 amino acids long. This CDR3 reads CASSRMGQLNTEAFF. DNA for the CDR3: TGCGCCAGCAGCCGGATGGGACAGCTGAACACTGAAGCTTTCTTT.

This clone was seen a few times. The V gene is TRBV5-5, the J gene TRBJ2-7; 9 positions match TRBD1. CDR1 SGHKS and CDR2 YYEKEE come from the germline V gene (reference sequence). Losses at the gene ends were 4 bases for V and 4 bases for J; bases not matched to a gene: 12. CDR3 length equals 16 residues. The CDR3 sequence is CASSPIGTGIKYEQYF. DNA of the CDR3: TGTGCCAGCAGCCCAATTGGGACAGGGATCAAATACGAGCAGTACTTC.